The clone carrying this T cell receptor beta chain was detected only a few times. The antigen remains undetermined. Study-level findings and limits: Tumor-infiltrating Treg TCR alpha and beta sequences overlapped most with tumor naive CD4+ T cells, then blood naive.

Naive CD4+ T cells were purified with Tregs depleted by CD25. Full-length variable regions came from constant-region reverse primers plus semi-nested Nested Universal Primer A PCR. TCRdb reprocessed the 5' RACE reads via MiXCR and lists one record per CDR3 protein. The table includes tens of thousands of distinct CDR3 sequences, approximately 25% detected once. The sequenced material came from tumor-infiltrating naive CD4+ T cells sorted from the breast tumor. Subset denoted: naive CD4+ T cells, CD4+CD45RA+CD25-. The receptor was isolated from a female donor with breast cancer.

CDR3 in DNA: TGTGCCAGCACAAAAGACAGATCGAGCTCCTACGAGCAGTACTTC. Translation gives CASTKDRSSSYEQYF. The chain has TRBV18 and TRBJ2-7; D perhaps matches TRBD1 (5 bases). The V gene's germline CDR1 is KGHSH and CDR2 LQKENI. V dropped 8 bases and J dropped 0 bases, with 17 bases sitting between them. There are 15 residues in the CDR3.